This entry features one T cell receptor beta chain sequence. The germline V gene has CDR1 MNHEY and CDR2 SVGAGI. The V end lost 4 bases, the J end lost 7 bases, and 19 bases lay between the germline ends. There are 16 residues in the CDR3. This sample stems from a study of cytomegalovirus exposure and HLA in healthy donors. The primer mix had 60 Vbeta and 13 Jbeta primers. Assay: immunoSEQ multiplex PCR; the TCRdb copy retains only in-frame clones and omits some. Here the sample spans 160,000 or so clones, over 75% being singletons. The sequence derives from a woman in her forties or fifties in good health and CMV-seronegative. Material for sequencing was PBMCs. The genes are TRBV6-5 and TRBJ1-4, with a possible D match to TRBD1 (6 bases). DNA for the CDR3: TGTGCCAGCAGTTTAAGGACAGCAGGGGCCAGTGAAAAACTGTTTTTT. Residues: CASSLRTAGASEKLFF.